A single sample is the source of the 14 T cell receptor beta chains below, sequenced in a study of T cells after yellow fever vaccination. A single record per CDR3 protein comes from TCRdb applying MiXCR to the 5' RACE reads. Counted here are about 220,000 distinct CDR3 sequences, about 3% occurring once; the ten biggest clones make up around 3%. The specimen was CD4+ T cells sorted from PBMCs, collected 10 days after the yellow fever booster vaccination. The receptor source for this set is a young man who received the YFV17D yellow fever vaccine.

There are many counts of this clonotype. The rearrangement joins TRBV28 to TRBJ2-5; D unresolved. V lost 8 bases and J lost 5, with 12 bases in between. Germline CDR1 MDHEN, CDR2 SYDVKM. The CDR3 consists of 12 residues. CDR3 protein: CASHDLGETQYF. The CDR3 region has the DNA TGTGCCAGCCATGATTTGGGGGAGACCCAGTACTTC.

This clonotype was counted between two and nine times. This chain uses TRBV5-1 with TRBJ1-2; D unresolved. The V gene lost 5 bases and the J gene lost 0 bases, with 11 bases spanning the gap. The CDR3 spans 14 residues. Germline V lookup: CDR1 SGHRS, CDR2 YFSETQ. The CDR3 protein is CASRITGSNYGYTF. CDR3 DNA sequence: TGCGCCAGCAGGATCACCGGTTCTAACTATGGCTACACCTTC.

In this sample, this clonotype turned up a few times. CDR3 bases: TGTGCCAGCAGGCCCTTAAGAGACAGGGTGAACACTGAAGCTTTCTTT. Its translation is CASRPLRDRVNTEAFF. The chain employs TRBV12-3 or TRBV12-4 and TRBJ1-1, with 7 bases lining up with TRBD1. The CDR3 totals 16 residues. With V trimmed by 6 bases and J by 0 bases, 10 bases remained unmatched.

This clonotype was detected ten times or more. CDR3 DNA: TGTGCCAGCAGTTACTCGGGGACACGGAACACCGGGGAGCTGTTTTTT. This gives the protein CASSYSGTRNTGELFF. The chain couples TRBV6-2 or TRBV6-3 to TRBJ2-2; tentatively, D is TRBD1 (6 bases). Germline assignment: CDR1 MNHEY and CDR2 SVGEGT. The V end lost 0 bases, the J end lost 1 base, and 9 bases lay between the germline ends. CDR3 size: 16 residues.

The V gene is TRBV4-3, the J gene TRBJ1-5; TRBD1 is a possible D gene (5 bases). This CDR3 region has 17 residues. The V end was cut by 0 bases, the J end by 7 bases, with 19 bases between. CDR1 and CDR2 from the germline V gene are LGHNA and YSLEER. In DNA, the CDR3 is TGCGCCAGCAGCCAAGATAGTCTGATAGGGGTCGGGCAGCCCCAGCATTTT. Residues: CASSQDSLIGVGQPQHF.

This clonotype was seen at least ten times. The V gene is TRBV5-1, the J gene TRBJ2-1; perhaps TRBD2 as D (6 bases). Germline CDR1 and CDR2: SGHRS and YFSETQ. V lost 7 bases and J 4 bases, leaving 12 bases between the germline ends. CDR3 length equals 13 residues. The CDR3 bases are TGCGCCAGCGCCGGGGAGGTTTACAATGAGCAGTTCTTC. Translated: CASAGEVYNEQFF. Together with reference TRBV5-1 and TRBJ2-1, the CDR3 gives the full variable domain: KAGVTQTPRYLIKTRGQQVTLSCSPISGHRSVSWYQQTPGQGLQFLFEYFSETQRNKGNFPGRFSGRQFSNSRSEMNVSTLELGDSALYLCASAGEVYNEQFFGPGTRLTVL.

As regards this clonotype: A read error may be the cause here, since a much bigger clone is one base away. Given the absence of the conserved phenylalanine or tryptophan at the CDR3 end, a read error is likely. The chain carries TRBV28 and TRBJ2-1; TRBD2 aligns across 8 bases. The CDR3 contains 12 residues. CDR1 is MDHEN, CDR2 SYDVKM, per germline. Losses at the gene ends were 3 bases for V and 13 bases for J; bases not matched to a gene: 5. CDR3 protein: CASSFQRGKQFL. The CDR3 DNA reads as TGTGCCAGCAGTTTCCAGCGGGGGAAACAGTTCCTC.

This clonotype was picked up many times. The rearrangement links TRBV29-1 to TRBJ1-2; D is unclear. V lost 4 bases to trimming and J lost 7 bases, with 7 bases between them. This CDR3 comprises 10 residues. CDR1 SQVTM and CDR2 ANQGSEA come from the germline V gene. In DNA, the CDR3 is TGCAGCGTTGGAAGACTTGGCTACACCTTC. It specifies CSVGRLGYTF.

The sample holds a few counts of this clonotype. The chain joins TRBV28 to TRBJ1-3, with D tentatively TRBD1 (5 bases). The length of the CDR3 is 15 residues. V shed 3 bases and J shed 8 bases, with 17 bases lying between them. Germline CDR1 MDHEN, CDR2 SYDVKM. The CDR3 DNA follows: TGTGCCAGCAGTTTGGGGCCATACACGGGCTACACCATATATTTT. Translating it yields CASSLGPYTGYTIYF.

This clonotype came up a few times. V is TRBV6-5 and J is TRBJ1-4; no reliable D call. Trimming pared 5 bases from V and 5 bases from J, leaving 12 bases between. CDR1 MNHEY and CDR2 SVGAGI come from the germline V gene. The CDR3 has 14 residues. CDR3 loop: CASSDLRGNEKLFF. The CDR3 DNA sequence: TGTGCCAGCAGTGACCTCCGGGGAAATGAAAAACTGTTTTTT.

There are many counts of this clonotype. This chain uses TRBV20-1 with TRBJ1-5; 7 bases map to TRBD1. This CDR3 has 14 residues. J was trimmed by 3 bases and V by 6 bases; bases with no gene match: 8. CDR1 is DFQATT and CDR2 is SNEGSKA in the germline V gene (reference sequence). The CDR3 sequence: CSASVDRDNQPQHF. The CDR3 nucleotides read TGCAGTGCCTCCGTCGACAGGGACAATCAGCCCCAGCATTTT.

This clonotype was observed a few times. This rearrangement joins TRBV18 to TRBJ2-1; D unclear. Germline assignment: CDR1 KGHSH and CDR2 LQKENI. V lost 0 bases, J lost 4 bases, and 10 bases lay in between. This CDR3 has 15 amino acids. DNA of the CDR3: TGTGCCAGCTCACCACCGAATGGAAATTACAATGAGCAGTTCTTC. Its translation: CASSPPNGNYNEQFF.

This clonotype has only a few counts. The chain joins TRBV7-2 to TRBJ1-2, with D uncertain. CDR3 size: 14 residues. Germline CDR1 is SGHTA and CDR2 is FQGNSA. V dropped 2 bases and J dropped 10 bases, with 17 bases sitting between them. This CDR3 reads CASSLFESGPTYTF. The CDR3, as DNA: TGTGCCAGCAGCTTATTCGAATCGGGTCCTACCTACACCTTC.

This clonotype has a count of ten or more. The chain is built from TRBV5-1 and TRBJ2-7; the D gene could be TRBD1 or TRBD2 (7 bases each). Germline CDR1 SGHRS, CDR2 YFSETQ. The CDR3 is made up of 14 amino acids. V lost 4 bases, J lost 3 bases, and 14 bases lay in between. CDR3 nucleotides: TGCGCCAGCAGCGTTCAGGGGGGGCACTACGAGCAGTACGTC. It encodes CASSVQGGHYEQYV.